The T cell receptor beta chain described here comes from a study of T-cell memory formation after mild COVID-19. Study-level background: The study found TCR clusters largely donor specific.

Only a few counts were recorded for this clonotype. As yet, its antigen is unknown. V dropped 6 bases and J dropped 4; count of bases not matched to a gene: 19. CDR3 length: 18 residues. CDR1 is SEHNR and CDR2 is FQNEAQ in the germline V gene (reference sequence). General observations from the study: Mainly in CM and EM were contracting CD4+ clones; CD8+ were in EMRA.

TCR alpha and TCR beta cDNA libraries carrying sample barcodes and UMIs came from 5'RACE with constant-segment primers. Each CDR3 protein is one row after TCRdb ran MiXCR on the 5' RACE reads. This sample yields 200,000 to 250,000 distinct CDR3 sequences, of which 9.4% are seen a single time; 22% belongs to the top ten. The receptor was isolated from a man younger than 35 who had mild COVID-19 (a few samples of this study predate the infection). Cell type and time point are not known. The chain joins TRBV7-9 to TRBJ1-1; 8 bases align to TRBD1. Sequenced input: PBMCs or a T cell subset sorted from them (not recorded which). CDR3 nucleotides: TGTGCCAGCAGTTACGTACTGACAGGGGTAGGTGGCCCCACTGAAGCTTTCTTT. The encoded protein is CASSYVLTGVGGPTEAFF.